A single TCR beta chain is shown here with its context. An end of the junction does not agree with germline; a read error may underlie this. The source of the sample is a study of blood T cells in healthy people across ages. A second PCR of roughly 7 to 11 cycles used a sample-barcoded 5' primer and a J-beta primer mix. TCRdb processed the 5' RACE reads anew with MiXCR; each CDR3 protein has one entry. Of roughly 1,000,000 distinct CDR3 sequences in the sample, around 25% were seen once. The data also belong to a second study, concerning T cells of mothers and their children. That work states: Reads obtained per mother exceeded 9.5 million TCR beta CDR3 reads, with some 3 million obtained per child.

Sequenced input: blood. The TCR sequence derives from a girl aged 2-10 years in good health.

In DNA form, the CDR3 reads TGTGCCGGCAGCCAATTGATGGGTAGAAGGGGGAACACTGAAGCTTTCTTT. Protein sequence: CAGSQLMGRRGNTEAFF. The chain employs TRBV3-1 and TRBJ1-1; a weak D match, TRBD1 (5 bases). CDR1 and CDR2 from the germline V gene are LGHDT and YNNKEL (reference sequence). This CDR3 is built from 17 residues.